A selection of T cell receptor beta chains follows, all from one sample in a study of T-cell reconstitution after alpha-beta-depleted transplantation in children. TCRdb ran MiXCR on the PCR reads and lists one entry per CDR3 protein. The table shows around 420,000 distinct CDR3 sequences, with around 15% occurring only once. The specimen was PBMCs, mostly from graft donor cells, collected 360 days after TCRalphabeta/CD19-depleted stem cell transplant. These receptors originate from a boy under two years old who had a stem cell transplant for Wiskott-Aldrich syndrome, so the T cells may come from the graft donor. CDR3s include the opening cysteine and the closing phenylalanine or tryptophan. Each record gives: clone size, J gene, D gene, V gene, CDR3 protein, CDR3 DNA. The D gene is left open where the match is weak. A row's size may be missing; if present it is once, few, many or a size class.

>few|TRBJ1-5|-|TRBV5-1
CASKRSLGDQPQHF
TGCGCCAGCAAGAGAAGCCTAGGCGATCAGCCCCAGCATTTT
>-|TRBJ2-7|TRBD1|TRBV5-1
CASSFGTGDSYEQYF
TGCGCCAGCAGCTTCGGGACAGGCGACTCCTACGAGCAGTACTTC
>few|TRBJ1-2|-|TRBV2
CASSEGTGSYGYTF
TGTGCCAGCAGTGAAGGCACAGGGAGCTATGGCTACACCTTC
>-|TRBJ2-1|-|TRBV24-1
CATRRGEYNEQFF
TGTGCCACCAGAAGGGGCGAGTACAATGAGCAGTTCTTC
>-|TRBJ2-7|TRBD1|TRBV5-1
CASTRTGGSSYEQYF
TGCGCCAGCACCCGGACAGGGGGGAGCTCCTACGAGCAGTACTTC
>-|TRBJ2-5|-|TRBV4-2
CASSQERGGAKETQYF
TGTGCCAGCAGCCAAGAAAGGGGGGGAGCGAAAGAGACCCAGTACTTC
>few|TRBJ2-4|-|TRBV10-3
CAISEPGISSIQYF
TGTGCCATCAGTGAACCCGGGATCAGCAGCATTCAGTACTTC
>once|TRBJ2-7|TRBD2|TRBV6-5
CASSYTLAGGREQYF
TGTGCCAGCAGTTACACACTAGCGGGAGGGAGGGAGCAGTACTTC
>few|TRBJ2-2|-|TRBV6-1
CASRPYPPWERSYTGELFF
TGTGCCAGCAGACCATACCCTCCGTGGGAGAGAAGTTACACCGGGGAGCTGTTTTTT
>-|TRBJ2-7|TRBD2|TRBV10-3
CAIKLSGSLYEQYF
TGTGCCATCAAACTAAGCGGGAGTCTCTACGAGCAGTACTTC
>-|TRBJ2-7|TRBD1|TRBV2
CASRRQGAGYEQYF
TGTGCCAGCAGAAGACAGGGGGCAGGGTACGAGCAGTACTTC
>many|TRBJ2-7|TRBD2|TRBV12-3/TRBV12-4
CASRPGLAGGGEQYF
TGTGCCAGCAGGCCGGGACTAGCGGGAGGTGGCGAGCAGTACTTC
>-|TRBJ2-1|-|TRBV4-1
CASSRLSGYNEQFF
TGCGCCAGCAGTCGACTCTCAGGGTACAATGAGCAGTTCTTC
>-|TRBJ2-1|-|TRBV12-3/TRBV12-4
CASSFSPYNEQFF
TGTGCCAGCAGTTTCTCACCGTACAATGAGCAGTTCTTC
>-|TRBJ1-4|-|TRBV20-1
CSASGSPIGEKLFF
TGCAGTGCTAGCGGTAGCCCCATAGGGGAAAAACTGTTTTTT